The 25 T cell receptor beta chains below all came from one sample that was sequenced in a study of cytomegalovirus exposure and HLA in healthy donors. It was with 60 Vbeta and 13 Jbeta primers that the PCR ran. Method: immunoSEQ multiplex PCR; TCRdb's copy keeps in-frame clones and lacks some. The table includes 140,000 or so clones, roughly 70% detected once. The sequenced sample was PBMCs. Receptors were obtained from a woman aged 40-49 years in good health and CMV-seronegative.

This clone was recorded a few times. The chain carries TRBV5-1 and TRBJ2-1; 8 bases agree with TRBD2. This CDR3 has 16 amino acids. J was trimmed by 6 bases and V by 4 bases; bases with no gene match: 12. Germline assignment: CDR1 SGHRS and CDR2 YFSETQ. This CDR3 reads CASSTQGAGGGNEQFF. In nucleotides, the CDR3 is TGCGCCAGCAGCACGCAAGGCGCGGGAGGAGGCAATGAGCAGTTCTTC.

Note on this clone: Other DNA sequences in the same sample also yield this CDR3. The rearrangement joins TRBV28 to TRBJ1-6; TRBD1 agrees at 9 bases. CDR1 MDHEN and CDR2 SYDVKM come from the germline V gene. CDR3 length: 14 residues. The J segment lost 9 bases and the V segment lost 2 bases, leaving 2 bases of the junction unmatched. The CDR3 reads CASSLGQGSSPLHF. The CDR3 coding sequence is TGTGCCAGCAGTTTAGGACAGGGGAGTTCACCCCTCCACTTT.

In this sample, this clone turned up many times. The V call is TRBV6-1, the J call TRBJ1-1; 7 bases map to TRBD1. The germline gives CDR1 MNHNS, CDR2 SASEGT. The CDR3 sequence is 14 residues long. V dropped 7 bases and J dropped 1; count of bases not matched to a gene: 6. The CDR3 sequence: CASNPTGENTEAFF. The CDR3 DNA sequence: TGTGCCAGCAACCCTACAGGGGAGAACACTGAAGCTTTCTTT.

The chain recombines TRBV5-4 with TRBJ2-5, with a weak D call TRBD1 (5 bases). The length of the CDR3 is 16 residues. Germline CDR1 is SGHNT and CDR2 is YYREEE (reference sequence). The V end was cut by 3 bases, the J end by 5 bases, with 20 bases between. DNA of the CDR3: TGTGCCAGCAGCTCGCATACAGGTTTAGAAGGGGAGACCCAGTACTTC. This codes for CASSSHTGLEGETQYF.

This chain joins TRBV16 and TRBJ2-3, with a possible D match to TRBD2 (6 bases). The V gene lost 4 bases and the J gene lost 0 bases, with 14 bases spanning the gap. The CDR3 has 16 amino acids. CDR1 and CDR2 (germline): KGHSY, FQNENV. The CDR3 is CASSPRTAGSTDTQYF. CDR3 coding DNA: TGTGCCAGCAGCCCCAGGACGGCGGGGAGCACAGATACGCAGTATTTT.

This clone has only a few counts. The genes are TRBV5-4 and TRBJ1-2; D uncertain. The germline V and J ends were trimmed by 2 bases and 5 bases, with 16 bases remaining between them. The CDR3 has 15 amino acids. Germline assignment: CDR1 SGHNT and CDR2 YYREEE (reference sequence). This chain's CDR3 is CASSLSGGLGYGYTF. The CDR3 DNA reads TGTGCCAGCAGCTTAAGCGGCGGCCTGGGGTATGGCTACACCTTC.

The genes are TRBV5-1 and TRBJ2-1; 7 nucleotides align to TRBD1. CDR1 and CDR2 (germline): SGHRS, YFSETQ. The CDR3 is made up of 15 amino acids. Trimming cost V 0 bases and J 5 bases; bases outside gene matches: 5. The CDR3 DNA reads TGCGCCAGCAGCTTGGTACAGGGGATCGACAATGAGCAGTTCTTC. This gives the protein CASSLVQGIDNEQFF. The full variable domain, with the rest looked up from reference TRBV5-1 and TRBJ2-1, is KAGVTQTPRYLIKTRGQQVTLSCSPISGHRSVSWYQQTPGQGLQFLFEYFSETQRNKGNFPGRFSGRQFSNSRSEMNVSTLELGDSALYLCASSLVQGIDNEQFFGPGTRLTVL.

The rearrangement links TRBV29-1 to TRBJ1-1, with 10 positions matching TRBD1. The J segment lost 2 bases and the V segment lost 7 bases, leaving 7 bases of the junction unmatched. The CDR3 covers 14 residues. The V gene's germline CDR1 is SQVTM and CDR2 ANQGSEA. For the CDR3, the DNA is TGCAGCGGCCGACAGGGGGCTATAAACACTGAAGCTTTCTTT. The encoded protein is CSGRQGAINTEAFF. Drawing the rest from reference TRBV29-1 and TRBJ1-1, the complete variable domain is SAVISQKPSRDICQRGTSLTIQCQVDSQVTMMFWYRQQPGQSLTLIATANQGSEATYESGFVIDKFPISRPNLTFSTLTVSNMSPEDSSIYLCSGRQGAINTEAFFGQGTRLTVV.

The gene calls are TRBV11-2 and TRBJ2-1; 10 positions agree with TRBD2. The CDR3 runs 15 residues. Germline CDR1 SGHAT, CDR2 FQNNGV. Germline trimming cut 5 bases from V and 10 bases from J; bases unmatched to any gene: 11. CDR3 in DNA: TGTGCCAGCAGCCGCGTAGCGGGGGGTCACAGGGAGCAGTTCTTC. Residues: CASSRVAGGHREQFF.

The rearrangement uses TRBV27 and TRBJ2-1; the match to TRBD1 covers 9 bases. The CDR3 spans 13 residues. Germline V lookup: CDR1 MNHEY, CDR2 SMNVEV (reference sequence). V lost 3 bases and J lost 6; bases outside the gene matches: 0. The CDR3 loop reads CASSLTGGNEQFF. The CDR3 nucleotides read TGTGCCAGCAGTTTGACAGGGGGCAATGAGCAGTTCTTC.

The chain has TRBV6-1 and TRBJ1-2, with a tentative D call TRBD1 (6 bases). V gave up 5 bases and J gave up 2 bases, with 12 bases separating them. The CDR3 has 14 amino acids. Germline V CDR1 and CDR2: MNHNS, SASEGT. The CDR3 loop reads CASSLDRTNYGYTF. CDR3 DNA sequence: TGTGCCAGCAGTCTCGACAGGACCAACTATGGCTACACCTTC.

The chain has TRBV11-2 and TRBJ2-3; D is unclear. Germline-derived CDR1 and CDR2 are SGHAT and FQNNGV. CDR3 size: 13 residues. V dropped 3 bases and J dropped 2 bases, with 6 bases sitting between them. The CDR3, as DNA: TGTGCCAGCAGCTTCCTACCCACAGATACGCAGTATTTT. This codes for CASSFLPTDTQYF. The full variable domain, with the rest looked up from reference TRBV11-2 and TRBJ2-3, is EAGVAQSPRYKIIEKRQSVAFWCNPISGHATLYWYQQILGQGPKLLIQFQNNGVVDDSQLPKDRFSAERLKGVDSTLKIQPAKLEDSAVYLCASSFLPTDTQYFGPGTRLTVL.

V and J are TRBV5-1 and TRBJ1-3; 8 nucleotides match TRBD1. Germline V gene lookup returns CDR1 SGHRS and CDR2 YFSETQ. V dropped 6 bases and J dropped 2; count of bases not matched to a gene: 7. The CDR3 extends over 15 amino acids. The CDR3 spells CASTVTGDAGNTIYF. The CDR3 nucleotides read TGCGCCAGCACCGTGACAGGGGACGCTGGAAACACCATATATTTT.

The chain combines TRBV27 with TRBJ2-1; possibly TRBD1 for D (6 bases). Trimming pared 4 bases from V and 0 bases from J, leaving 16 bases between. The CDR3 has 17 residues. Germline CDR1 reads MNHEY; CDR2 reads SMNVEV (reference sequence). The CDR3 region has the DNA TGTGCCAGCAGTTACCGCAGGACAGTGAGCTCCTACAATGAGCAGTTCTTC. Its protein is CASSYRRTVSSYNEQFF.

The chain recombines TRBV5-1 with TRBJ2-1; 8 bases align to TRBD1. With 0 bases clipped from V and 5 bases from J, the junction kept 4 bases outside the gene matches. This CDR3 is built from 15 residues. Germline values: CDR1 SGHRS, CDR2 YFSETQ. CDR3 sequence: CASSLVGQGHNEQFF. CDR3 sequence (DNA): TGCGCCAGCAGCTTGGTAGGACAGGGACACAATGAGCAGTTCTTC.

The rearrangement links TRBV19 to TRBJ1-2; no reliable D call. This CDR3 has 14 residues. Trimming stripped 0 bases from V and 8 bases from J, with 13 bases between. Per the germline V gene, CDR1 is LNHDA and CDR2 is SQIVND (reference sequence). CDR3 amino acids: CASSIDLEARGYTF. In nucleotides, the CDR3 is TGTGCCAGTAGTATAGATCTCGAGGCGCGCGGCTACACCTTC.

J is TRBJ2-1 and V is TRBV27; D possibly corresponds to TRBD2 (6 bases). The germline V gene has CDR1 MNHEY and CDR2 SMNVEV (reference sequence). The CDR3 spans 19 residues. The germline V and J ends were trimmed by 4 bases and 0 bases, with 22 bases remaining between them. CDR3 in amino acids: CASSSRLTRLRSSYNEQFF. CDR3 nucleotides: TGTGCCAGCAGTTCCCGCCTGACTAGACTAAGGAGCTCCTACAATGAGCAGTTCTTC.

This clone rates as medium-sized (0.01 to 0.1%). The chain uses TRBV6-1 and TRBJ2-7, with 7 bases identical to TRBD2. The germline V gene has CDR1 MNHNS and CDR2 SASEGT. The CDR3 covers 15 residues. V shed 1 base and J 1 base; nucleotides not matched to a gene: 4. CDR3 loop: CASSEEAGSSYEQYF. The CDR3 bases are TGTGCCAGCAGTGAAGAAGCGGGGTCTTCCTACGAGCAGTACTTC.

This chain joins TRBV19 and TRBJ2-5; the D gene is possibly TRBD2 (7 bases). The V end was cut by 10 bases, the J end by 5 bases, with 20 bases between. Germline-derived CDR1 and CDR2 are LNHDA and SQIVND (reference sequence). The CDR3 consists of 14 residues. CDR3 nucleotides: TGTGCCACCGCCCCCGGGGGGCCAAAGGAGACCCAGTACTTC. Translation gives CATAPGGPKETQYF.

This clone was counted between two and nine times. This sequence joins TRBV5-1 and TRBJ1-4; D perhaps matches TRBD1 (6 bases). Trimming stripped 4 bases from V and 8 bases from J, with 21 bases between. CDR3 length: 16 residues. Germline CDR1 is SGHRS and CDR2 is YFSETQ. CDR3 coding DNA: TGCGCCAGCAGCCCGACCCGACAGGTCAGGAGGGAAAAACTGTTTTTT. Translated, it gives CASSPTRQVRREKLFF.

The CDR3 nucleotides are TGTGCCAGCAGTACCCAGGGGAACACCGGGGAGCTGTTTTTT. Its protein product is CASSTQGNTGELFF. This chain connects TRBV6-5 to TRBJ2-2, with D possibly TRBD1 on 5 matching bases. The CDR3 spans 14 residues. V lost 5 bases and J lost 1, with 8 bases in between. Per germline, CDR1 MNHEY and CDR2 SVGAGI.

The rearrangement joins TRBV29-1 to TRBJ2-7; 7 bases align to TRBD1. The germline gives CDR1 SQVTM, CDR2 ANQGSEA. V shed 6 bases and J 1 base; nucleotides not matched to a gene: 6. The CDR3 runs 13 residues. The chain's CDR3 is CSVGQVSSYEQYF. CDR3 nucleotides: TGCAGCGTAGGACAGGTTTCTTCCTACGAGCAGTACTTC.

This clone was counted between two and nine times. The chain employs TRBV28 and TRBJ1-3, with D perhaps TRBD1 (6 bases). V was clipped by 2 bases and J by 4 bases, with 21 bases between them. The V gene's germline CDR1 is MDHEN and CDR2 SYDVKM. There are 18 residues in the CDR3. The CDR3 sequence is CASSLGGVFPGSGNTIYF. CDR3 coding DNA: TGTGCCAGCAGTTTAGGGGGCGTTTTCCCCGGCTCCGGAAACACCATATATTTT.

CDR3 loop: CASSADSGNTIYF. The CDR3 DNA reads as TGTGCCAGCAGCGCGGACTCTGGAAACACCATATATTTT. This chain links TRBV11-2 with TRBJ1-3; D is undetermined. CDR1 is SGHAT and CDR2 is FQNNGV in the germline V gene. The CDR3 extends over 13 amino acids. V gave up 5 bases and J gave up 0 bases, with 5 bases separating them.

V usage is TRBV5-6 and J usage is TRBJ2-1; TRBD2 agrees at 8 bases. The trim removed 4 bases at V and 3 bases at J, leaving 6 bases unmatched. Germline CDR1 reads SGHDT; CDR2 reads YYEEEE. The CDR3 loop spans 15 amino acids. The CDR3 reads CASSPGTSFYNEQFF. The CDR3 DNA sequence: TGTGCCAGCAGCCCCGGGACTAGTTTCTACAATGAGCAGTTCTTC.